A single sample is the source of the 28 T cell receptor beta chains below, sequenced in a study of shared clonotypes between healthy human individuals (dated by TCRdb to 2018 to 2021). The library was produced with the immunoSEQ multiplex PCR assay. Entries here come from immuneACCESS through TCRdb and include only in-frame sequences with V and J called. Some clones fail to appear in such tables; in the studies checked, an unresolved V gene covers under half of the shortfall, and the cause of the remainder is unknown. Within this sample are about 1.5 million clones, with 98% of them counted one time only. About 0.45% of the sample is taken by the ten largest. Material for sequencing was naive CD4+ T cells sorted from blood. The cell subset or site label on this specimen signifies: CD45RA+ positively selected. All receptors derive from a man younger than 40 in good health.

This chain uses TRBV28 with TRBJ2-5; the match to TRBD2 covers 9 bases. The germline V gene has CDR1 MDHEN and CDR2 SYDVKM. The junction had 9 bases not matched to a gene; V was cut back by 5 bases and J by 2 bases. This CDR3 contains 16 residues. The CDR3: CASSNRGGRGQETQYF. The DNA of the CDR3 is TGTGCCAGCAGTAACCGGGGCGGGAGGGGTCAAGAGACCCAGTACTTC.

V gene TRBV15 combines with J gene TRBJ2-7; TRBD2 matches 10 bases. Trimming cost V 4 bases and J 3 bases; bases outside gene matches: 6. CDR1 is LNHNV, CDR2 YYDKDF, per germline (reference sequence). The CDR3 extends over 15 amino acids. The CDR3 sequence: CATSIAGLADYEQYF. The CDR3 bases are TGTGCCACCAGCATTGCTGGACTAGCGGACTACGAGCAGTACTTC.

This clone was detected only once. V and J are TRBV11-2 and TRBJ1-2, with a weak D call TRBD1 (6 bases). CDR1 SGHAT and CDR2 FQNNGV come from the germline V gene. V was clipped by 6 bases and J by 8 bases, with 16 bases between them. The CDR3 is 13 amino acids. The CDR3 DNA sequence: TGTGCCAGCAGACCGGTCCGTGGGGGCGGCTACACCTTC. Protein product: CASRPVRGGGYTF.

For this clone: This same CDR3 is encoded by further DNA sequences in the sample. This sequence joins TRBV20-1 and TRBJ2-7; the D is unclear. The CDR3 length is 11 residues. V was clipped by 6 bases and J by 1 base, with 7 bases between them. In germline, CDR1 is DFQATT, CDR2 SNEGSKA (reference sequence). The DNA of the CDR3 is TGCAGTGCCCCAAGTTCCTACGAGCAGTACTTC. Encoded protein: CSAPSSYEQYF.

The V and J genes are TRBV29-1 and TRBJ2-3, with 8 bases fitting TRBD2. Per germline, CDR1 SQVTM and CDR2 ANQGSEA. J lost 1 base, V lost 8 bases, and 20 bases had no gene match. CDR3 length equals 18 residues. The CDR3 DNA reads TGCAGCACTAAGGGGGGGCTAGCGGGCCCCGGGGGCACAGATACGCAGTATTTT. It yields the protein CSTKGGLAGPGGTDTQYF.

This chain connects TRBV28 to TRBJ2-3, with D unresolved. CDR3 size: 17 residues. Germline assignment: CDR1 MDHEN and CDR2 SYDVKM. V was pared by 3 bases and J by 4 bases, with 20 bases between. The CDR3 spells CASSFSYSNPDADTQYF. DNA for the CDR3: TGTGCCAGCAGTTTCAGTTACTCGAATCCGGACGCAGATACGCAGTATTTT.

The chain uses TRBV29-1 and TRBJ2-7; D not certain. Between the trimmed V and J ends, which lost 4 bases and 3 bases, there was a span of 13 bases. Germline lookup yields CDR1 SQVTM and CDR2 ANQGSEA. There are 13 residues in the CDR3. The CDR3 sequence: CSVVRVFRYEQYF. Written as DNA, the CDR3 is TGCAGCGTTGTAAGGGTCTTTCGCTACGAGCAGTACTTC.

The chain has TRBV19 and TRBJ2-7, with D perhaps matching TRBD1 (6 bases). CDR1 is LNHDA and CDR2 is SQIVND in the germline V gene (reference sequence). V lost 3 bases and J lost 6, with 12 bases in between. This CDR3 has 13 residues. The CDR3 reads CASSITGTAEQYF. CDR3 coding DNA: TGTGCCAGTAGTATCACAGGGACGGCCGAGCAGTACTTC. The whole variable domain, remainder taken from reference TRBV19 and TRBJ2-7, is DGGITQSPKYLFRKEGQNVTLSCEQNLNHDAMYWYRQDPGQGLRLIYYSQIVNDFQKGDIAEGYSVSREKKESFPLTVTSAQKNPTAFYLCASSITGTAEQYFGPGTRLTVT.

The J gene is TRBJ1-5, the V gene TRBV2, with D possibly TRBD1 on 5 matching bases. This CDR3 is built from 15 residues. CDR1 and CDR2 from the germline V gene are SNHLY and FYNNEI. The ends were cut back, 6 bases at V and 3 bases at J, with 15 bases in the middle. This chain's CDR3 is CASRAGTDYNQPQHF. The DNA of the CDR3 is TGTGCCAGCAGGGCCGGGACGGACTACAATCAGCCCCAGCATTTT.

The chain's CDR3 is CASSEATAATGNTIYF. The CDR3 nucleotides read TGTGCCAGCAGTGAAGCGACAGCAGCTACGGGGAACACCATATATTTT. The gene calls are TRBV2 and TRBJ1-3, with D maybe TRBD1 (5 bases). From germline, CDR1 is SNHLY and CDR2 FYNNEI. The CDR3 consists of 16 residues. V lost 0 bases to trimming and J lost 7 bases, with 16 bases between them.

The V gene is TRBV2, the J gene TRBJ1-5; the D is unclear. Germline CDR1 SNHLY, CDR2 FYNNEI. The CDR3 length is 14 residues. The V end lost 6 bases, the J end lost 8 bases, and 17 bases lay between the germline ends. CDR3 in DNA: TGTGCCAGCAGAGAGACCCAAATATTCGAGCCCCAGCATTTT. Protein product: CASRETQIFEPQHF.

Concerning this clone: This sample includes further DNA sequences coding for the same CDR3. The rearrangement links TRBV20-1 to TRBJ2-7; D is ambiguous. CDR1 is DFQATT and CDR2 is SNEGSKA in the germline V gene (reference sequence). The CDR3 sequence is 11 residues long. V was cut by 1 base and J by 2 bases, with 3 bases left in between. In nucleotides, the CDR3 is TGCAGTGCTAGAGGCCCCTACGAGCAGTACTTC. Residues: CSARGPYEQYF.

This clone has just one count. The chain recombines TRBV7-8 with TRBJ2-1; 9 bases line up with TRBD2. Germline assignment: CDR1 SGHVS and CDR2 FQNEAQ. The CDR3 extends over 17 amino acids. Trimming removed 1 base from V and 7 bases from J; junction bases left unmatched: 11. This CDR3 is CASSLVRGGRAPNEQFF. Here the CDR3 DNA reads TGTGCCAGCAGCTTAGTACGGGGCGGGAGGGCCCCGAATGAGCAGTTCTTC.

This clone showed up just once. CDR3 DNA sequence: TGTGCCAGCAGCTCTCCGGGACAGGGGAACAATGAGCAGTTCTTC. Translation gives CASSSPGQGNNEQFF. The rearrangement joins TRBV5-6 to TRBJ2-1; TRBD1 agrees at 10 bases. This CDR3 region has 15 residues. Per the germline V gene, CDR1 is SGHDT and CDR2 is YYEEEE. Trimming cost V 3 bases and J 5 bases; bases outside gene matches: 5.

This chain joins TRBV7-9 and TRBJ1-5, with 8 bases matching TRBD1. V shed 1 base and J 1 base; nucleotides not matched to a gene: 3. CDR3 length: 16 residues. Germline V gene data show CDR1 as SEHNR and CDR2 as FQNEAQ (reference sequence). The CDR3 here is CASSLGDRRSNQPQHF. The CDR3 nucleotides are TGTGCCAGCAGCTTAGGGGACAGGAGGAGCAATCAGCCCCAGCATTTT.

The rearrangement links TRBV6-1 to TRBJ2-5, with unresolved D. The CDR3 covers 20 residues. Germline V gene sequence: CDR1 MNHNS, CDR2 SASEGT. Trimming stripped 1 base from V and 1 base from J, with 25 bases between. The CDR3 here is CASSEEILKAFANAQETQYF. The CDR3 DNA reads TGTGCCAGCAGTGAAGAGATTTTAAAGGCTTTCGCAAATGCCCAAGAGACCCAGTACTTC.

J is TRBJ1-4 and V is TRBV7-4; D is unresolved. V was clipped by 2 bases and J by 5 bases, with 18 bases between them. Germline V lookup: CDR1 SGHVT, CDR2 SQSDAQ. This CDR3 comprises 17 residues. The CDR3 nucleotides are TGTGCCAGCAGCTTAAACCCTTCGACTAGCGAAAATGAAAAACTGTTTTTT. Translation gives CASSLNPSTSENEKLFF.

In the case of this clone: Sequence at one end of the junction differs from germline and may be a read error. The chain is built from TRBV5-6 and TRBJ2-7; D may correspond to TRBD1 or TRBD2 (5 bases each). The CDR3 totals 11 residues. Germline CDR1 and CDR2: SGHDT and YYEEEE. CDR3 sequence (DNA): TGTGCCAGCGGGACCCTTCTATCTTCGGAATTC. It yields the protein CASGTLLSSEF.

This rearrangement joins TRBV2 to TRBJ1-4; D gene unclear. The germline V and J ends were trimmed by 7 bases and 3 bases, with 12 bases remaining between them. The CDR3 totals 14 residues. Germline V gene data show CDR1 as SNHLY and CDR2 as FYNNEI. The CDR3 here is CASKIGQPNEKLFF. The CDR3 bases are TGTGCCAGCAAAATTGGGCAGCCTAATGAAAAACTGTTTTTT.

The chain is built from TRBV11-2 and TRBJ1-4; D not resolved. Looked up from germline, CDR1 is SGHAT and CDR2 is FQNNGV. This CDR3 has 14 amino acids. Trimming took 2 bases from V and 5 from J, leaving 9 bases between them. CDR3 bases: TGTGCCAGCAGCTTACACCACTCAAATGAAAAACTGTTTTTT. It specifies CASSLHHSNEKLFF.

The CDR3, as DNA: TGTGCCAGCAGTGGCCTAGCGGAGATCCCCTACGAGCAGTACTTC. This sequence encodes CASSGLAEIPYEQYF. The V call is TRBV2, the J call TRBJ2-7; 7 bases map to TRBD2. Trimming removed 4 bases from V and 2 bases from J; junction bases left unmatched: 8. The CDR3 has 15 residues. Germline values: CDR1 SNHLY, CDR2 FYNNEI.

About this clone itself: This sample includes further DNA sequences coding for the same CDR3. The genes are TRBV20-1 and TRBJ2-3; unclear D gene. The CDR3 is 11 amino acids. V dropped 2 bases and J dropped 1 base, with 1 base sitting between them. Germline assignment: CDR1 DFQATT and CDR2 SNEGSKA (reference sequence). The CDR3 loop reads CSARRTDTQYF. Here the CDR3 DNA reads TGCAGTGCTAGACGCACAGATACGCAGTATTTT.

V is TRBV18 and J is TRBJ1-5; 8 bases fit TRBD1. Germline V gene lookup returns CDR1 KGHSH and CDR2 LQKENI. Germline trimming cut 1 base from V and 4 bases from J; bases unmatched to any gene: 6. The CDR3 has 16 residues. The CDR3 region is CASSPRDRGGNQPQHF. The CDR3 region has the DNA TGTGCCAGCTCACCACGTGACAGGGGAGGAAATCAGCCCCAGCATTTT.

The chain employs TRBV2 and TRBJ2-1; 8 bases are shared with TRBD2. V gave up 0 bases and J gave up 13 bases; unmatched junction bases: 5. The CDR3 is 13 residues long. The V gene's germline CDR1 is SNHLY and CDR2 FYNNEI. The CDR3, as DNA: TGTGCCAGCAGTGAAGCCGGGGGGGGCGCCCAGTTCTTC. Its translation is CASSEAGGGAQFF.

The CDR3 DNA reads TGCGCCAGCAGCCAACCCCACGACGGGGGACGAGTCACCGGGGAGCTGTTTTTT. Its translation is CASSQPHDGGRVTGELFF. V gene TRBV4-1 combines with J gene TRBJ2-2; weak D call: TRBD2 (6 bases). Germline CDR1 reads MGHRA; CDR2 reads YSYEKL. Trimming removed 2 bases at V and 4 bases at J, with 20 bases between. There are 18 residues in the CDR3.

The rearrangement links TRBV5-4 to TRBJ1-1; 7 bases align to TRBD1. Germline V gives CDR1 SGHNT, CDR2 YYREEE (reference sequence). This CDR3 is built from 12 residues. V shed 7 bases and J 4 bases; nucleotides not matched to a gene: 4. The CDR3 DNA is TGTGCCAGCGGCAGGGGGTTCACTGAAGCTTTCTTT. It is translated as CASGRGFTEAFF.

The V gene is TRBV5-1, the J gene TRBJ2-7; no definite D call. The CDR3 has 11 residues. Trimming took off 4 bases at V and 2 bases at J, with 4 bases between the two ends. Germline CDR1 SGHRS, CDR2 YFSETQ. The CDR3 DNA reads TGCGCCAGCAGCGCTGCCTACGAGCAGTACTTC. Its translation is CASSAAYEQYF. The complete variable domain, with remaining parts taken from reference TRBV5-1 and TRBJ2-7, reads KAGVTQTPRYLIKTRGQQVTLSCSPISGHRSVSWYQQTPGQGLQFLFEYFSETQRNKGNFPGRFSGRQFSNSRSEMNVSTLELGDSALYLCASSAAYEQYFGPGTRLTVT.

Concerning this clone itself: Other DNA sequences within the sample encode an identical CDR3. This chain joins TRBV5-1 and TRBJ2-7, with a tentative D call TRBD2 (5 bases). Germline-derived CDR1 and CDR2 are SGHRS and YFSETQ. Between the trimmed V and J ends, which lost 0 bases and 0 bases, there was a span of 10 bases. The CDR3 has 15 residues. The CDR3 nucleotides read TGCGCCAGCAGCTTGGAACCGGGAAGCTCCTACGAGCAGTACTTC. Its translation: CASSLEPGSSYEQYF.